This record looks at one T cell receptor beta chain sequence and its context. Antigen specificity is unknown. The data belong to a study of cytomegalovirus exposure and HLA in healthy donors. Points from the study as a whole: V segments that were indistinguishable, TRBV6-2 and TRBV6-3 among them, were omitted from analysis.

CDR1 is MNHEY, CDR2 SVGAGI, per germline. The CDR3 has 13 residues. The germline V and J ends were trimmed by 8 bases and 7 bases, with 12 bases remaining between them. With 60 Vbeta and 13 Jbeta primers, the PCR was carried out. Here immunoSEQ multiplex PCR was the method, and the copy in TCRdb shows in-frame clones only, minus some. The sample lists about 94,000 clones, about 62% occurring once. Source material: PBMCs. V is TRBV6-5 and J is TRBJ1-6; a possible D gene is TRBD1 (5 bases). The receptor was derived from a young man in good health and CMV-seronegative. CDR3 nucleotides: TGTGCCAGCTCGGGGGGGGTAAATTCACCCCTCCACTTT. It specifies CASSGGVNSPLHF.